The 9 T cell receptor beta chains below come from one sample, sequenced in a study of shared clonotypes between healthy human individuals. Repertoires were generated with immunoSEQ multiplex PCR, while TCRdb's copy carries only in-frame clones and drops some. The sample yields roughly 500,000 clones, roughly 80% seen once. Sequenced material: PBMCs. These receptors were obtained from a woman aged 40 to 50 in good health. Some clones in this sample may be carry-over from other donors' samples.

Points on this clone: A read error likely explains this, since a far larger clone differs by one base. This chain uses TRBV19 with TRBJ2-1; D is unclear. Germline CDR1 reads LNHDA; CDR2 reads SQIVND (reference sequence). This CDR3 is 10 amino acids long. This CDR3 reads CVSMRNEQFF. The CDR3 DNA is TGTGTCAGTATGCGGAATGAGCAGTTCTTC.

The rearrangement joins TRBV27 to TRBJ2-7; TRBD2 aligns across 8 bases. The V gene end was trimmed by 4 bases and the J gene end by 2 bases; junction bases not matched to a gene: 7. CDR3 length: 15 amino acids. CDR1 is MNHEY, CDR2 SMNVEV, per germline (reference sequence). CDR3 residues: CASSSPGGVAYEQYF. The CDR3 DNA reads TGTGCCAGCAGTTCCCCGGGGGGGGTCGCCTACGAGCAGTACTTC.

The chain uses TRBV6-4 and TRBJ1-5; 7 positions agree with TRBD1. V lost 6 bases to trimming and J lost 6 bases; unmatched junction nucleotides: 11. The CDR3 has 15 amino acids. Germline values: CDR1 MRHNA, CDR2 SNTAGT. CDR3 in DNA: TGTGCCAGCAGCGCCACAGGGGACGGACGTCAGCCCCAGCATTTT. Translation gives CASSATGDGRQPQHF.

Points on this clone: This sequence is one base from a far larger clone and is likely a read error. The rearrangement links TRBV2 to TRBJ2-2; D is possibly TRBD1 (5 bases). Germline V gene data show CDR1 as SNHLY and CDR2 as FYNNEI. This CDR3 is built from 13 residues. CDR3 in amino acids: CASGLENTWELFF. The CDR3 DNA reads TGTGCTTCAGGGTTGGAGAACACCTGGGAGCTGTTTTTT.

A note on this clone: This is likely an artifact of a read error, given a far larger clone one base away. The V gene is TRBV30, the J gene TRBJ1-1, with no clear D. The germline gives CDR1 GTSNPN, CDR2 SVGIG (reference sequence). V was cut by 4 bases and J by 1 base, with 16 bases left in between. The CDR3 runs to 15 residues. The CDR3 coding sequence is TGTGCCTGGACCCCGAGGGAGGGCAGGAACACTGAAGCTTTCTTT. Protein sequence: CAWTPREGRNTEAFF. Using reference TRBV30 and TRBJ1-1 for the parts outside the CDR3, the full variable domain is SQTIHQWPATLVQPVGSPLSLECTVEGTSNPNLYWYRQAAGRGLQLLFYSVGIGQISSEVPQNLSASRPQDRQFILSSKKLLLSDSGFYLCAWTPREGRNTEAFFGQGTRLTVV.

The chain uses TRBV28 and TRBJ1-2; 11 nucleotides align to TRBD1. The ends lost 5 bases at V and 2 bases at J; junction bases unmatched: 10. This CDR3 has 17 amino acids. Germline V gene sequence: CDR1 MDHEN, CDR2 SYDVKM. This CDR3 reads CASSTPGTGGFNYGYTF. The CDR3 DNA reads TGTGCCAGCAGTACCCCTGGGACAGGGGGATTCAACTATGGCTACACCTTC.

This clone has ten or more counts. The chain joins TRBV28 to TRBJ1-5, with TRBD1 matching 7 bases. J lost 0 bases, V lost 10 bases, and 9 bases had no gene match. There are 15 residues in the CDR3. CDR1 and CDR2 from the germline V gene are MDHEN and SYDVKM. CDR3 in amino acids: CANRTGELSNQPQHF. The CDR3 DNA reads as TGTGCCAACCGGACAGGAGAACTTAGCAATCAGCCCCAGCATTTT. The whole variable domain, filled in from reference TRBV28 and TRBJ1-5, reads DVKVTQSSRYLVKRTGEKVFLECVQDMDHENMFWYRQDPGLGLRLIYFSYDVKMKEKGDIPEGYSVSREKKERFSLILESASTNQTSMYLCANRTGELSNQPQHFGDGTRLSIL.

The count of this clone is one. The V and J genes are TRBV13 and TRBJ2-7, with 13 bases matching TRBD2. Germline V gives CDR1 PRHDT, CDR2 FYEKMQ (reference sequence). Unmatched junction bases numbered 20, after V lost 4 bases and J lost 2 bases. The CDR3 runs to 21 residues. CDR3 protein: CASSSDLGPGTSGTQPYEQYF. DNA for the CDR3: TGTGCCAGCAGCTCGGACCTGGGACCCGGGACTAGCGGGACGCAGCCCTACGAGCAGTACTTC. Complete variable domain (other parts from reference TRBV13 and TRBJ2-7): AAGVIQSPRHLIKEKRETATLKCYPIPRHDTVYWYQQGPGQDPQFLISFYEKMQSDKGSIPDRFSAQQFSDYHSELNMSSLELGDSALYFCASSSDLGPGTSGTQPYEQYFGPGTRLTVT.

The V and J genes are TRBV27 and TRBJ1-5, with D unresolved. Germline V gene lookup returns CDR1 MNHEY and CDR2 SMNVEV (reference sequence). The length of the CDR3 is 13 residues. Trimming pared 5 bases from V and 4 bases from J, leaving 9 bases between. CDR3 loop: CASSLQKNQPQHF. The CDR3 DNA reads TGTGCCAGCAGTCTCCAAAAAAATCAGCCCCAGCATTTT.